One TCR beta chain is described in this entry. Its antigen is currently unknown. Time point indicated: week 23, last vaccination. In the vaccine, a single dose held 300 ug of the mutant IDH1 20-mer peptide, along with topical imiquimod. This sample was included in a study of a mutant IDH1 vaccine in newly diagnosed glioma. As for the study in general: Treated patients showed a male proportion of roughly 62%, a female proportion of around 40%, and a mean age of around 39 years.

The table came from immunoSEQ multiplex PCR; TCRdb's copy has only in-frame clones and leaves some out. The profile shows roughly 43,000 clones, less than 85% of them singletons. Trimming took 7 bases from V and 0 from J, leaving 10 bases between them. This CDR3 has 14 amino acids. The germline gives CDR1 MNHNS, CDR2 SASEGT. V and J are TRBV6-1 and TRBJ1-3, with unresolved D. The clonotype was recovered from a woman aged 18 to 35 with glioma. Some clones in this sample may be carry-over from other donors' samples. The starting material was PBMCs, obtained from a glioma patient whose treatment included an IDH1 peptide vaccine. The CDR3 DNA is TGTGCCAGCACCCAGACCCACTCTGGAAACACCATATATTTT. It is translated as CASTQTHSGNTIYF.